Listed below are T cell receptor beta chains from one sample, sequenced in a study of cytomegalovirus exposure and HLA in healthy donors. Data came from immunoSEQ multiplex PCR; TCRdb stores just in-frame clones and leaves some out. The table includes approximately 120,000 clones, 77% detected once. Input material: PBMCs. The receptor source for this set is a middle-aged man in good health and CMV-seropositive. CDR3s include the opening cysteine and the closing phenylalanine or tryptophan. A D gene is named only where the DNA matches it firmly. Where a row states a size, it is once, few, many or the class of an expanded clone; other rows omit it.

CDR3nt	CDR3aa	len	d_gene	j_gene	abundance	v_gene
TGTGCTAGCAGCTCCGGGACTAGACAAGAGACCCAGTACTTC	CASSSGTRQETQYF	14	TRBD2	TRBJ2-5	NA	TRBV7-7
TGTGCCAGCAGCTCTCGATTACAGGGTCGGTCTGAAGCTTTCTTT	CASSSRLQGRSEAFF	15	NA	TRBJ1-1	few	TRBV7-9
TGTGCCAGCAGTTTTTCGAGGGCGCAGCAGTACTTC	CASSFSRAQQYF	12	NA	TRBJ2-7	NA	TRBV7-8
TGTGCCAGCAGCGTTCATACAGGGGAATATTTCGACGAGCAGTACTTC	CASSVHTGEYFDEQYF	16	TRBD1	TRBJ2-7	NA	TRBV9
TGTGCCAGCAGCTTGGCCGGGAACACACAAGCCCCGTTAAACAGTCAGTACTTC	CASSLAGNTQAPLNSQYF	18	NA	TRBJ2-4	NA	TRBV5-4
TGTGCCAGCAGTGAATGGGGAGCCTACGAGCAGTACTTC	CASSEWGAYEQYF	13	NA	TRBJ2-7	NA	TRBV25-1
TGTGCCAGCAGCGCCGACCGGCGACTAGCTTTCTTT	CASSADRRLAFF	12	NA	TRBJ1-1	NA	TRBV7-2
TGTGCCAGCAGTTTAGATTTAGCTAACTATGGCTACACCTTC	CASSLDLANYGYTF	14	NA	TRBJ1-2	NA	TRBV6-5
TGTGCCAGCAGTAGCGGGAGTCAACCCCATGGCTACACCTTC	CASSSGSQPHGYTF	14	NA	TRBJ1-2	once	TRBV27
TGTGCCAGCAGCCCTGCCAGGGGCCCTGGTCAGCCCCAGCATTTT	CASSPARGPGQPQHF	15	NA	TRBJ1-5	NA	TRBV27
TGTGCCAGCAGTGATCCACCCTGGACTAGCGGAGGATACACAGATACGCAGTATTTT	CASSDPPWTSGGYTDTQYF	19	TRBD2	TRBJ2-3	NA	TRBV2
TGTGCCAGCAGCTTTCTAATTGGGCAGGGGGCCACCGGGGAGCTGTTTTTT	CASSFLIGQGATGELFF	17	TRBD1	TRBJ2-2	NA	TRBV5-5
TGCGCCAGCAGCACAGCGGGGACAAACACCGGGGAGCTGTTTTTT	CASSTAGTNTGELFF	15	NA	TRBJ2-2	NA	TRBV5-1
TGTGCCAGCAGCCCAACAGGGATCGCTGGAAACACCATATATTTT	CASSPTGIAGNTIYF	15	NA	TRBJ1-3	NA	TRBV7-2
TGTGCCAGCACTCGGGCAGGGGGCGCAACTAATGAAAAACTGTTTTTT	CASTRAGGATNEKLFF	16	TRBD1	TRBJ1-4	once	TRBV2
TGTGCCAGCAGCCAACGGAACGGGGGAACGCGTGGCTACACCTTC	CASSQRNGGTRGYTF	15	NA	TRBJ1-2	NA	TRBV7-9
TGCAGCGCCGAAGCCGGGACAGGCAGCACAGATACGCAGTATTTT	CSAEAGTGSTDTQYF	15	TRBD1	TRBJ2-3	NA	TRBV29-1
TGTGCCAGCAGTTCCCAGCGGGGGGGCCTGCGTTTGTGGGAGACCCAGTACTTC	CASSSQRGGLRLWETQYF	18	TRBD2	TRBJ2-5	once	TRBV28
TGCGCCAGCAGGCGTCTCCCGGGACTTCGCCGAGAGCAGTACTTC	CASRRLPGLRREQYF	15	NA	TRBJ2-7	NA	TRBV10-1
TGCGCCAGCAGGGAGACAGGACGAGAGACCCAGTACTTC	CASRETGRETQYF	13	NA	TRBJ2-5	NA	TRBV5-1